Ten or more counts support the clone carrying this T cell receptor (beta chain). Its antigen is still unknown. The read is 3 residues too short to cover the CDR3 end, so that end is filled in from the germline J gene. The sample comes from a study of T cell clonality in common variable immunodeficiency. Points from the study as a whole: Common variable immunodeficiency TCR beta sequences reportedly had fewer deletions and N-nucleotide insertions.

Control and CVID samples contributed equal amounts of genomic DNA. Some clones are missing from TCRdb's copy, which holds only in-frame ones; the method was immunoSEQ multiplex PCR. Sampling found under 35,000 clones, none seen once. Trimming cost V 6 bases and J 10 bases; bases outside gene matches: 14. The CDR3 sequence is 15 residues long. CDR1 and CDR2 from the germline V gene are DFQATT and SNEGSKA (reference sequence). This TCR was sampled from a person aged 18 to 75 in good health. Sequencing was done on a sample of peripheral blood mononuclear cells. The rearrangement uses TRBV20-1 and TRBJ1-6; 8 bases are a match to TRBD1. Incomplete CDR3 DNA: TGCAGTGCAACCTCGACAGGGGAGGCTTACTCACCC. Residues: CSATSTGEAYSP. The full CDR3 is CSATSTGEAYSPLHF.